The T cell receptor (beta chain) described here comes from a study of OX40 agonist ivuxolimab in advanced cancers. The table lists this clone with a count of one. The method was immunoSEQ multiplex PCR; TCRdb's version includes in-frame clones alone and lacks a portion of them. The profile shows roughly 48,000 clones, roughly 90% of them singletons. The sample in question was CD4+ or CD8+ T cells sorted from blood, obtained in a trial of the OX40 agonist ivuxolimab. This clonotype originated in an adult with an advanced solid tumor such as melanoma, head and neck, liver or kidney cancer.

CDR3 sequence reads: CASSMGAGTGLYEQYF. The CDR3 coding sequence is TGTGCCAGTAGTATGGGGGCCGGGACAGGGCTCTACGAGCAGTACTTC. V usage is TRBV19 and J usage is TRBJ2-7, with 9 bases that match TRBD1. This CDR3 is 16 amino acids long. Germline-derived CDR1 and CDR2 are LNHDA and SQIVND (reference sequence). V gave up 3 bases and J gave up 3 bases; unmatched junction bases: 9.